Following are 6 T cell receptor beta chains from one sample sequenced in a study of blood T cell repertoires in COVID-19 (dated by TCRdb to the early 2020s). The library was built by means of the immunoSEQ multiplex PCR assay. TCRdb re-hosts the immuneACCESS table, in-frame sequences only. Its copies lack some clones; in the studies checked, an unresolved V gene accounts for under half of them, and the cause for the rest is not known. The table for this sample lists 130,000 to 150,000 clones; more than 70% of them were counted only once. The biggest ten clones account for about 10% of the sample. Material: peripheral blood. These receptors all come from a man between 45 and 60 years old with active or convalescent COVID-19.

The rearrangement joins TRBV6-2 or TRBV6-3 to TRBJ2-1, with 11 bases identical to TRBD2. The ends lost 1 base at V and 9 bases at J; junction bases unmatched: 2. Germline assignment: CDR1 MNHEY and CDR2 SVGEGT. The CDR3 has 14 residues. CDR3 nucleotide sequence: TGTGCCAGCAGTTACTTGGGACTAGCGGTTGAGCAGTTCTTC. Amino acids: CASSYLGLAVEQFF.

This clone occurred once. The chain recombines TRBV14 with TRBJ2-6, with TRBD1 matching 8 bases. The CDR3 consists of 17 residues. Trimming cost V 2 bases and J 3 bases; bases outside gene matches: 6. Germline assignment: CDR1 SGHDN and CDR2 FVKESK. The CDR3 coding sequence is TGTGCCAGCAGCCAACAGGGGGCGCAGGTTGGGGCCAACGTCCTGACTTTC. It codes for CASSQQGAQVGANVLTF.

V and J are TRBV28 and TRBJ1-1; 7 bases map to TRBD1. V shed 7 bases, J shed 2 bases, and the junction held 10 bases outside the gene matches. The CDR3 loop spans 15 amino acids. Germline CDR1 is MDHEN and CDR2 is SYDVKM. The CDR3 DNA is TGTGCCAGCATACCAGGAGGGGGCGCCAACACTGAAGCTTTCTTT. Amino acids: CASIPGGGANTEAFF. Filled out from reference TRBV28 and TRBJ1-1, the complete variable domain reads DVKVTQSSRYLVKRTGEKVFLECVQDMDHENMFWYRQDPGLGLRLIYFSYDVKMKEKGDIPEGYSVSREKKERFSLILESASTNQTSMYLCASIPGGGANTEAFFGQGTRLTVV.

This chain links TRBV27 with TRBJ2-1, with 12 bases that match TRBD2. After removal of 2 bases from V and 0 bases from J, the junction contained 5 bases not matched to a gene. The CDR3 length is 18 residues. Germline loops: CDR1 MNHEY, CDR2 SMNVEV (reference sequence). CDR3 region: CASSLRLAGVSSYNEQFF. CDR3 coding DNA: TGTGCCAGCAGTTTACGACTAGCGGGAGTTAGCTCCTACAATGAGCAGTTCTTC.

The chain couples TRBV28 to TRBJ1-1, with 7 bases matching TRBD1. From germline, CDR1 is MDHEN and CDR2 SYDVKM. The CDR3 is made up of 15 amino acids. The V segment lost 2 bases and the J segment 3 bases; nucleotides outside the gene matches: 6. CDR3 bases: TGTGCCAGCAGTTTACCCACAGGGGCCTACACTGAAGCTTTCTTT. This translates into CASSLPTGAYTEAFF.

This sequence joins TRBV6-5 and TRBJ1-1; TRBD1 is a possible D gene (5 bases). Germline CDR1 reads MNHEY; CDR2 reads SVGAGI. This CDR3 is 14 amino acids long. V lost 3 bases to trimming and J lost 7 bases, with 15 bases between them. DNA of the CDR3: TGTGCCAGCAGTTATTCGGCCAGGGTAGTTGAAGCTTTCTTT. This codes for CASSYSARVVEAFF.